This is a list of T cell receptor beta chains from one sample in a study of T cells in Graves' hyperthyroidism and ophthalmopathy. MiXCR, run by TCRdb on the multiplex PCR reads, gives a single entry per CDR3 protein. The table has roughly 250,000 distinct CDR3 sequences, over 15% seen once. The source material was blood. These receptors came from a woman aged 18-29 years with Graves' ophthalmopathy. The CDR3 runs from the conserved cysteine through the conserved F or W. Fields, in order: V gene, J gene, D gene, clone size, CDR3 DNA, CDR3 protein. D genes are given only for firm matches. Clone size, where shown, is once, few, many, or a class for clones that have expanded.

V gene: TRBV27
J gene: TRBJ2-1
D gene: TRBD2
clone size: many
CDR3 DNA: TGTGCCAGCAGTTTTAGCGGGGAGGGAAATGAGCAGTTCTTC
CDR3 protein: CASSFSGEGNEQFF

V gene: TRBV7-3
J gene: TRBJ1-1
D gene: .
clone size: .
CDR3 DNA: TGTGCCAGCAGCTTGGGGACAAGGGAAACTGAAGCTTTCTTC
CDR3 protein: CASSLGTRETEAFF

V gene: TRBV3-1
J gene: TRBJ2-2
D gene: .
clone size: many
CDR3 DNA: TGTGCCAGCAGCCAAGCCATAGGCGCCGGGGAGCTGTTTTTT
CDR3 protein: CASSQAIGAGELFF

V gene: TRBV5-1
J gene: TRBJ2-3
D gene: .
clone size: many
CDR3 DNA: TGCGCCAGCAGCTGGCAGGGAACTAGCACAGATACGCAGTATTTT
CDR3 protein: CASSWQGTSTDTQYF

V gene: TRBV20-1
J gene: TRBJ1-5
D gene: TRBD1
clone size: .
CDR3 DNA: TGCAGTGCCTTAAACTCTGGACAGGGAAATCAGCCCCAGCATTTT
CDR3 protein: CSALNSGQGNQPQHF

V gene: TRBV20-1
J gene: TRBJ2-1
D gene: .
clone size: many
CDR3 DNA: TGCAGTGCTAGAGTCGGAAGAGAACAGAGCTCCTACAATGAGCAGTTCTTC
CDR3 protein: CSARVGREQSSYNEQFF

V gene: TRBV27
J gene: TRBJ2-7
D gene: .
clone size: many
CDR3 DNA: TGTGCCAGCAGTCTCGGATCTCCCTACGAGCAGTACTTC
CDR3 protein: CASSLGSPYEQYF

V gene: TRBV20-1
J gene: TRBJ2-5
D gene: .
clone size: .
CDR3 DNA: TGCAGTGCAATAACTAGCGAGACCCAGTACTTC
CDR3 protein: CSAITSETQYF

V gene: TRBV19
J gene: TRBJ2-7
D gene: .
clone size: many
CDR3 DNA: TGTGCCGAGTACCCGAGGGCAGGCCCTTTCTCCTACGAGCAGTACTTC
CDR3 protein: CAEYPRAGPFSYEQYF

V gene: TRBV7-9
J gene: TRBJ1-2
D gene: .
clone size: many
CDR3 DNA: TGTGCCAGCAGCTCGGAGGGCCAGCTCCATGGCTACACCTTC
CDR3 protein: CASSSEGQLHGYTF

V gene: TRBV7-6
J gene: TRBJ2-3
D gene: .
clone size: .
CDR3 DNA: TGTGCCAGCAGCCCAATACGAAGCACAGATACGCAGTATTTT
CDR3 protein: CASSPIRSTDTQYF

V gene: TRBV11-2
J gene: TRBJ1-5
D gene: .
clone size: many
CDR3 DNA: TGTGCCAGCAGCTTAGGTCCAGATCAGCCCCAGCATTTT
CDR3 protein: CASSLGPDQPQHF

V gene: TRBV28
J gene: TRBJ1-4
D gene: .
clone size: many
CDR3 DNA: TGTGCCAGCAGTTTGGGGGGGGTACGCGGCGAAAAACTGTTTTTT
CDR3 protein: CASSLGGVRGEKLFF

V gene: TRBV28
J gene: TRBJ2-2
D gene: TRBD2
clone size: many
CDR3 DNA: TGTGCCAGCACCCCCCGGGGGGGCTACACCGGGGAGCTGTTTTTT
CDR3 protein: CASTPRGGYTGELFF

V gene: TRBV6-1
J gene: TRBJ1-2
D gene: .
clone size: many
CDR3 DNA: TGTGCCAGCATGGGGCAGGGCGGCGGCTACACCTTC
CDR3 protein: CASMGQGGGYTF

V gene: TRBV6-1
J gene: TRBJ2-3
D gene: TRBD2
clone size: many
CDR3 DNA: TGTGCCAGCAGTAAAACGCGGGGGGGCCGGGCAGATACGCAGTATTTT
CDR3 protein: CASSKTRGGRADTQYF

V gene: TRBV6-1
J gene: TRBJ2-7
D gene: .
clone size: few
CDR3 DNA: TGTGCCAGCAGACTAGACAGCCCCTCCTACGAGCAGTACTTC
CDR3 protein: CASRLDSPSYEQYF

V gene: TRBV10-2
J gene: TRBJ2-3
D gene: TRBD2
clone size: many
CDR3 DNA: TGCGCCAGCAGTTATAGCGGGGGGCGCACAGATACGCAGTATTTT
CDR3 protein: CASSYSGGRTDTQYF

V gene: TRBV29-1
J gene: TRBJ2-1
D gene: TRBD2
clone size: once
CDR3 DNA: TGCAGCGTTGAAGAAAGGACTAGCGGGAGGTATGAGCAGTTCTTC
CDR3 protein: CSVEERTSGRYEQFF

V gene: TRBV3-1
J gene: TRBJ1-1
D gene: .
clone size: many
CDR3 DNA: TGTGCCAGCAGCCAAGAGACAGAGAACACTGAAGCTTTCTTT
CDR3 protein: CASSQETENTEAFF

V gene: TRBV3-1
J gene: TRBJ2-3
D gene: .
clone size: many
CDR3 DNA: TGTGCCAGCAGCCTCGGAGGGAGTGCAGATACGCAGTATTTT
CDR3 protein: CASSLGGSADTQYF

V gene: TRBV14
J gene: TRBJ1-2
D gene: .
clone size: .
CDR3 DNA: TGTGCCAGCAGCCAAGATCTAACCGGAAGCTATGGCTACACCTTC
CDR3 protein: CASSQDLTGSYGYTF

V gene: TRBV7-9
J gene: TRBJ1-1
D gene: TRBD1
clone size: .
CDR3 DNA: TGTGCCAGCAGCTTGACAGGGTTGTCTGAAGCTTTCTTT
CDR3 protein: CASSLTGLSEAFF

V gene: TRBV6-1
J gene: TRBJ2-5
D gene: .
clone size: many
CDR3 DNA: TGTGCCAGCAGACCGTCCTCTAATACACAAGAGACCCAGTACTTC
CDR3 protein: CASRPSSNTQETQYF

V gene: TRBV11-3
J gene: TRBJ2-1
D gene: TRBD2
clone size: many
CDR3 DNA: TGTGCCAGCAGCGAAAGATCTAGCGGGGGGCCTTACAATGAGCAGTTCTTC
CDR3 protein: CASSERSSGGPYNEQFF

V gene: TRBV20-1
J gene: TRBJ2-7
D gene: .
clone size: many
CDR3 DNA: TGCAGTGCGATCCTAGACCCCAGCTCCTACGAGCAGTACTTC
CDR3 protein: CSAILDPSSYEQYF

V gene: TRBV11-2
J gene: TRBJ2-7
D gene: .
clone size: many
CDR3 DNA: TGTGCCAGCAGCTTGGGGCCGCTCTCCTACGAGCAGTACTTC
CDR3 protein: CASSLGPLSYEQYF

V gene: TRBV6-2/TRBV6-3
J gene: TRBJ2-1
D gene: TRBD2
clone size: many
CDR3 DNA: TGTGCCAGCTCGGTCTTGGGCGGGAGAAATGAGCAGTTCTTC
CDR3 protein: CASSVLGGRNEQFF

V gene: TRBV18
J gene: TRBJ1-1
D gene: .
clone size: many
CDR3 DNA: TGTGCCAGCTCACCACGCTTCTGGGACACCACTAAAGCTTTCTTT
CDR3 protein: CASSPRFWDTTKAFF

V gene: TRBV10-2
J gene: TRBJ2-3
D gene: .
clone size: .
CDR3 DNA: TGCGCCAGCGGCACAGATACGCGGTATTTT
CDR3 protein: CASGTDTRYF

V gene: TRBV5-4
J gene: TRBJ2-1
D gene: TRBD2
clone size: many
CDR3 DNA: TGTGCCAGCAGCCAACCGACTAGCGGGGGGGACTCCTACAATGAGCAGTTCTTC
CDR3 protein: CASSQPTSGGDSYNEQFF

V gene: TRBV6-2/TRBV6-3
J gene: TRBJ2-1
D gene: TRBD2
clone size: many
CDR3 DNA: TGTGCCAGCAGAACTAGCGCCCCTCGCTCCTACAATGAGCAGTTCTTC
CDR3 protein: CASRTSAPRSYNEQFF

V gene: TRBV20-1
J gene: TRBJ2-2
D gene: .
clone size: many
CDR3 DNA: TGCAGTGCTACGGACGTGAACACCGGGGAGCTGTTTTTT
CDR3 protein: CSATDVNTGELFF

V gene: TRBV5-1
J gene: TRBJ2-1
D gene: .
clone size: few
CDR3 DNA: TGCGCCAGCAGCTTGAATGGGGGGCGGATCGGGGGCGCGTTAAATGAGCAGTTCTTC
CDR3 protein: CASSLNGGRIGGALNEQFF

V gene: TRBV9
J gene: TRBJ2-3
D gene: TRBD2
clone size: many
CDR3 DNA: TGTGCCAGCAGCGTAGGTCCTAGCGGGAGTGATACGCAGTATTTT
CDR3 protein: CASSVGPSGSDTQYF

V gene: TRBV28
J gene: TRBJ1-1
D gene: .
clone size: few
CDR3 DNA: TGTGCCAGCAGAAAAAAAGGTATCCTCCGGGGGCCGAACACTGAAGCTTTCTTT
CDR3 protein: CASRKKGILRGPNTEAFF

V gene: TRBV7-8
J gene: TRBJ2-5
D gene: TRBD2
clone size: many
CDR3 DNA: TGTGCCAGCAGCTTATCCCTAGCGGGAGTTGAGACCCAGTACTTC
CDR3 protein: CASSLSLAGVETQYF

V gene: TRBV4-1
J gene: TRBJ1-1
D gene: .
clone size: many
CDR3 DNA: TGCGCCAGCAGCCAACAGGGACTTCCGAACACTGAAGCTTTCTTT
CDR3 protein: CASSQQGLPNTEAFF

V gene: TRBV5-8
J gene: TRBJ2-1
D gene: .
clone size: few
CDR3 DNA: TGTGCCAGCAGCTTGAGACGCCCTCCCCCTTACAATGAGCAGTTCTTC
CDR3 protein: CASSLRRPPPYNEQFF

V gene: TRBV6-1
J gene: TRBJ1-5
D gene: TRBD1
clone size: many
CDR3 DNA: TGTGCCAGCAGGTTACAGGGGGCGAGATATAGCAATCAGCCCCAGCATTTT
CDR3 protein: CASRLQGARYSNQPQHF

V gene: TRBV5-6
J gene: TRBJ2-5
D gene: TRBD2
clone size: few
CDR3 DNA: TGTGCCAGCAGTCCGACTAGCGGGGCCCAAGAGACCCAGTACTTC
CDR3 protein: CASSPTSGAQETQYF